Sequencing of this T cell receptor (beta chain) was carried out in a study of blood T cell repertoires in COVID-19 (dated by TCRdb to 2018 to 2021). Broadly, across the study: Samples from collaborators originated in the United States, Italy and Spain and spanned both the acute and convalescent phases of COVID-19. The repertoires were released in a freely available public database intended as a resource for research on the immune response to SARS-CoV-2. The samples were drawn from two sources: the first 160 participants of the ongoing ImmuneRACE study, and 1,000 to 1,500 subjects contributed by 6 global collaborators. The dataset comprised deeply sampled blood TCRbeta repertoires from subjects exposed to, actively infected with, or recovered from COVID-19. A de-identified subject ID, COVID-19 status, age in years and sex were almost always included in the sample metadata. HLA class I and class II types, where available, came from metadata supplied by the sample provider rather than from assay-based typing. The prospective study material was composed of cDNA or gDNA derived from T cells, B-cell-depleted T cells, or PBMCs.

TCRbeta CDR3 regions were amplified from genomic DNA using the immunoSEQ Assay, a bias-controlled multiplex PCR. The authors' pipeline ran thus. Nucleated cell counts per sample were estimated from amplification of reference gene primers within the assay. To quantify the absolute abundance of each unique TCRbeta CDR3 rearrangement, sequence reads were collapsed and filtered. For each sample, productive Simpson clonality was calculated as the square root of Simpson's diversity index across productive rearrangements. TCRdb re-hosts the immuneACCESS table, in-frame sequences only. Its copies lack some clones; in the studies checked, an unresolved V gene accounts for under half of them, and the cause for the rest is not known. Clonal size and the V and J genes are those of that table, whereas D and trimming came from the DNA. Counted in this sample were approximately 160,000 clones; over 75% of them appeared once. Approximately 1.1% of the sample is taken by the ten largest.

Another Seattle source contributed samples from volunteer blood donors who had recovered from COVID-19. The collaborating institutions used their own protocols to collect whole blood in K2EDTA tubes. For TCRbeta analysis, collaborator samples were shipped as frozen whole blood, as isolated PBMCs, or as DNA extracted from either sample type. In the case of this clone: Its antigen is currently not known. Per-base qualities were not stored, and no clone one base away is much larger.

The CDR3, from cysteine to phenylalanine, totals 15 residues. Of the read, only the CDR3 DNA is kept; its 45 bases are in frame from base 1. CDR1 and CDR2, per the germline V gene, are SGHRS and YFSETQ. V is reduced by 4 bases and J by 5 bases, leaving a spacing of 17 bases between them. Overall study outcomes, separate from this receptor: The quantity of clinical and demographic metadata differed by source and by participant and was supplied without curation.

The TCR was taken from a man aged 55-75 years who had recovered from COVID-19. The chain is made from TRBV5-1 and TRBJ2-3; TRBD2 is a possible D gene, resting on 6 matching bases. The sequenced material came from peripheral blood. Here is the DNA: TGCGCCAGCAGCCCGGGACTTCGAAGGGTAGATACGCAGTATTTT. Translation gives CASSPGLRRVDTQYF. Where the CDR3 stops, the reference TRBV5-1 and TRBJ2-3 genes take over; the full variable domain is KAGVTQTPRYLIKTRGQQVTLSCSPISGHRSVSWYQQTPGQGLQFLFEYFSETQRNKGNFPGRFSGRQFSNSRSEMNVSTLELGDSALYLCASSPGLRRVDTQYFGPGTRLTVL.